Following are 4 T cell receptor beta chains from one sample sequenced in a study of beta chain features in type 1 diabetes (dated by TCRdb to the late 2010s). Receptors were amplified or captured by the immunoSEQ multiplex PCR assay. The High Capacity cDNA Reverse Transcription Kit was used to reverse transcribe all of the isolated RNA, meaning that expressed TCRB transcripts were what got sequenced. The source is immuneACCESS, and TCRdb retained only in-frame sequences with V and J called. Part of the clones is not carried over; for the studies checked, unresolved V genes explain less than half of this, and the remainder is unexplained. This sample has about 650,000 clones in its table, and around 12% of those were observed once. In total, the top ten clones hold more than 0.095% of the sample. The antigens for these receptors are not known. The paper's findings and limits, for the study overall: In all four CD4+ subsets, TCRB CDR3 length was moderately but significantly shorter in type 1 diabetes patients.

Sequenced material: naive CD4+ T cells from blood. The meaning of the sample's cell subset or site label: true naive CD4+ T cells. The source is a man between 25 and 39 years old with type 1 diabetes.

The chain has TRBV6-1 and TRBJ2-7; 8 bases map to TRBD1. V gave up 1 base and J gave up 4 bases; unmatched junction bases: 12. Germline V gene data show CDR1 as MNHNS and CDR2 as SASEGT. The CDR3 spans 17 residues. CDR3 nucleotide sequence: TGTGCCAGCAGTGAAGGGTTAGGGCAGGGGGCGCGATACGAGCAGTACTTC. It is translated as CASSEGLGQGARYEQYF.

This clone turned up a few times. This CDR3 reads CATSLQGGVTDTQYF. The CDR3 DNA is TGTGCCACCAGTCTGCAGGGCGGTGTCACAGATACGCAGTATTTT. The rearrangement joins TRBV15 to TRBJ2-3; D may be TRBD1 (5 bases). Trimming pared 6 bases from V and 2 bases from J, leaving 15 bases between. Looked up from germline, CDR1 is LNHNV and CDR2 is YYDKDF (reference sequence). CDR3 size: 15 residues.

This clone was seen only a few times. The chain uses TRBV2 and TRBJ1-5; 7 bases agree with TRBD1. V trimming: 7 bases; J trimming: 4 bases; junction bases outside the gene matches: 10. Germline V gives CDR1 SNHLY, CDR2 FYNNEI. The CDR3 runs 15 residues. The CDR3 DNA is TGTGCCAGCACCCAACAGGGGCCCTGGAATCAGCCCCAGCATTTT. Its translation: CASTQQGPWNQPQHF. Looking up the rest from reference TRBV2 and TRBJ1-5 gives the full variable domain: EPEVTQTPSHQVTQMGQEVILRCVPISNHLYFYWYRQILGQKVEFLVSFYNNEISEKSEIFDDQFSVERPDGSNFTLKIRSTKLEDSAMYFCASTQQGPWNQPQHFGDGTRLSIL.

This clone has just a few counts. The chain uses TRBV28 and TRBJ2-5; 10 nucleotides agree with TRBD1. This CDR3 contains 16 residues. Per germline, CDR1 MDHEN and CDR2 SYDVKM. Unmatched junction bases numbered 11, after V lost 5 bases and J lost 5 bases. CDR3 protein: CASSPHDRGRRETQYF. The DNA of the CDR3 is TGTGCCAGCAGTCCGCACGACAGGGGGCGACGTGAGACCCAGTACTTC.